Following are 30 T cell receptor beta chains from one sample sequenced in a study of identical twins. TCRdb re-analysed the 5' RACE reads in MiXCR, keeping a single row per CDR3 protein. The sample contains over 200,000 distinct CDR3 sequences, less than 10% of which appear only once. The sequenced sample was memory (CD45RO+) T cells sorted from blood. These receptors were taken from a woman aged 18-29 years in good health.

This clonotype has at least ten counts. CDR3 in DNA: TGTGCCAGCAACGACACCCCGGATTGGAAACTGTTTTTT. This gives the protein CASNDTPDWKLFF. This chain uses TRBV2 with TRBJ1-4; no clear D. The germline V and J ends were trimmed by 7 bases and 11 bases, with 17 bases remaining between them. The germline gives CDR1 SNHLY, CDR2 FYNNEI. The CDR3 is 13 amino acids.

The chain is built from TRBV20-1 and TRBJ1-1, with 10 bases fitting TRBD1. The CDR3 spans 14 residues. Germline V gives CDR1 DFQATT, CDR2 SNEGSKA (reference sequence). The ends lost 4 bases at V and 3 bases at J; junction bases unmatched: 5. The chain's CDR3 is CSATRQGADTEAFF. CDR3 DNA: TGCAGTGCTACACGACAGGGGGCAGACACTGAAGCTTTCTTT.

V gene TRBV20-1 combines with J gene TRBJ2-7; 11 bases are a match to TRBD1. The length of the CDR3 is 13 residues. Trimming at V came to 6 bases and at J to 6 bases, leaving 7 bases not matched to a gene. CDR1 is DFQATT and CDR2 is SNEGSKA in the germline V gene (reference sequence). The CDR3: CSANRDRGSEQYF. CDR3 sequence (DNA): TGCAGTGCAAACCGGGACAGGGGGTCCGAGCAGTACTTC.

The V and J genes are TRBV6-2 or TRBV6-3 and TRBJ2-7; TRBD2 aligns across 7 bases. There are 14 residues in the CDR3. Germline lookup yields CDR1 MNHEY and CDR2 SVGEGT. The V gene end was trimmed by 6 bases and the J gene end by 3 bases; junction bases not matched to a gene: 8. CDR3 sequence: CASRGPGTNYEQYF. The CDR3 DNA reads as TGTGCCAGCAGGGGGCCCGGGACTAACTACGAGCAGTACTTC.

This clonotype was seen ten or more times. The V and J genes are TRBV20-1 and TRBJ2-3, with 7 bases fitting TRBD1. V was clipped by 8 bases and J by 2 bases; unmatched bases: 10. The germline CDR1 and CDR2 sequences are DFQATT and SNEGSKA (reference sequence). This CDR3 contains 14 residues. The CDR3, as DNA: TGCAGTTGCCAATATCAGGGGGTCACAGATACGCAGTATTTT. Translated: CSCQYQGVTDTQYF.

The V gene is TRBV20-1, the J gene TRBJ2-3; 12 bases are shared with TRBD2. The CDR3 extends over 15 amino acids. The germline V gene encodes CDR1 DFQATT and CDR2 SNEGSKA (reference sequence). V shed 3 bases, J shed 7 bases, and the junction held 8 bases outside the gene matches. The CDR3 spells CSASKASGGENTQYF. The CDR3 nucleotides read TGCAGTGCTAGTAAGGCTAGCGGGGGGGAGAATACGCAGTATTTT.

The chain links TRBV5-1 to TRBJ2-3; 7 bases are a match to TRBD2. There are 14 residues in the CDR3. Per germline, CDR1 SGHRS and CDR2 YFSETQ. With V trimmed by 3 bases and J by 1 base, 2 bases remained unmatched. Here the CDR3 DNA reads TGCGCCAGCAGCTACAGCGGGGGCACAGATACGCAGTATTTT. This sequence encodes CASSYSGGTDTQYF.

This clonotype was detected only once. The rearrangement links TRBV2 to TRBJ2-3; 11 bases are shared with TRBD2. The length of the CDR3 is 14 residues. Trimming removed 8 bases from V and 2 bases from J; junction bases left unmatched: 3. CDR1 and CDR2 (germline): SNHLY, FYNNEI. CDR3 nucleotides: TGTGCCAGCCTGGGACTAGCGGCCACAGATACGCAGTATTTT. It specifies CASLGLAATDTQYF. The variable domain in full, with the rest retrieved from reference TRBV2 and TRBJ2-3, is EPEVTQTPSHQVTQMGQEVILRCVPISNHLYFYWYRQILGQKVEFLVSFYNNEISEKSEIFDDQFSVERPDGSNFTLKIRSTKLEDSAMYFCASLGLAATDTQYFGPGTRLTVL.

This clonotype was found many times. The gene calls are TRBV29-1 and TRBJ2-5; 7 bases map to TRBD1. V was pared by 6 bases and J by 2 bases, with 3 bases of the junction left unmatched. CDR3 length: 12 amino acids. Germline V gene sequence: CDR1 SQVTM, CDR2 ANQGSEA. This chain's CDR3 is CSVGTVQETQYF. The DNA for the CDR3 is TGCAGCGTCGGGACAGTACAAGAGACCCAGTACTTC.

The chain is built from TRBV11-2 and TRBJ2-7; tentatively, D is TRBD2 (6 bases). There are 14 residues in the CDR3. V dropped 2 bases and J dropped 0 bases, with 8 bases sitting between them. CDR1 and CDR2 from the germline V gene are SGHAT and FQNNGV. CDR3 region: CASSLMTSSYEQYF. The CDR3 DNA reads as TGTGCCAGCAGCTTAATGACTAGCTCCTACGAGCAGTACTTC.

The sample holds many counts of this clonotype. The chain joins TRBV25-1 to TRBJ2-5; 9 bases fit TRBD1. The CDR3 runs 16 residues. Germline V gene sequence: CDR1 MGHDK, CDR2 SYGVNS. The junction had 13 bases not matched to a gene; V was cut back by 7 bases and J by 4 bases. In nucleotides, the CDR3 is TGTGCCAGCACCTTTTCTACAGGGGGCAGCGCAGAGACCCAGTACTTC. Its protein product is CASTFSTGGSAETQYF.

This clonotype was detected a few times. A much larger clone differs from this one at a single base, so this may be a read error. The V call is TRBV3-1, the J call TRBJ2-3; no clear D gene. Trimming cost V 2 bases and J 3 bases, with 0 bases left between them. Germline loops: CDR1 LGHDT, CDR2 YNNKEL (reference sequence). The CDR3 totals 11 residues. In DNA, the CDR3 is TGTGCCAGCAGCCAAACAGATACGCAGTATTTT. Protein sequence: CASSQTDTQYF.

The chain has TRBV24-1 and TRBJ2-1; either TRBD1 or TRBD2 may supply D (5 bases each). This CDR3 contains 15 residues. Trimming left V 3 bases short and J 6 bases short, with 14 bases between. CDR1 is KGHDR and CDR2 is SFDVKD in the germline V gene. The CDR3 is CATSDPGTPSNEQFF. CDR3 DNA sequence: TGTGCCACCAGTGATCCCGGGACGCCGAGCAATGAGCAGTTCTTC.

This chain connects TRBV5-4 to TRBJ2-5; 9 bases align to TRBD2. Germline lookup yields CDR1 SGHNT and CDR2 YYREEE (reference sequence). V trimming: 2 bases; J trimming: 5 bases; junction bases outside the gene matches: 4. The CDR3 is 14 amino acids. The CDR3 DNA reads TGTGCCAGCAGCTTTGGCGGGAGGGATGAGACCCAGTACTTC. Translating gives CASSFGGRDETQYF.

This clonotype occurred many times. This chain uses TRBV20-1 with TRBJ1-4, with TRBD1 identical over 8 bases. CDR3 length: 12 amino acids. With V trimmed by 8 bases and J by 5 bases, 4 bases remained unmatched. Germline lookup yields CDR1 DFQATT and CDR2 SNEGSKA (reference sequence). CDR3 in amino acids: CSSTGANEKLFF. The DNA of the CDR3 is TGCAGTTCGACAGGGGCAAATGAAAAACTGTTTTTT.

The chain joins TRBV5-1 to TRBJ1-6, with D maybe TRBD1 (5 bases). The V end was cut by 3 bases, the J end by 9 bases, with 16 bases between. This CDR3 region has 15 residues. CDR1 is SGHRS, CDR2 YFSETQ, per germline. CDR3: CASSSPGGEGSPLHF. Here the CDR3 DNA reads TGCGCCAGCAGCTCCCCCGGAGGGGAAGGTTCACCCCTCCACTTT.

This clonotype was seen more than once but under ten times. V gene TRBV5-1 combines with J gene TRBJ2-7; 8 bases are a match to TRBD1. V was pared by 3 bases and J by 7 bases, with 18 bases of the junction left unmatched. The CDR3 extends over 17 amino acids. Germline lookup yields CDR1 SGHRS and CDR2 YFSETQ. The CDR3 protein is CASSWAQGAGPMWEQYF. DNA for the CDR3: TGCGCCAGCAGCTGGGCGCAGGGGGCGGGCCCCATGTGGGAGCAGTACTTC. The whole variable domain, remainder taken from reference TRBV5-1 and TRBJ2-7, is KAGVTQTPRYLIKTRGQQVTLSCSPISGHRSVSWYQQTPGQGLQFLFEYFSETQRNKGNFPGRFSGRQFSNSRSEMNVSTLELGDSALYLCASSWAQGAGPMWEQYFGPGTRLTVT.

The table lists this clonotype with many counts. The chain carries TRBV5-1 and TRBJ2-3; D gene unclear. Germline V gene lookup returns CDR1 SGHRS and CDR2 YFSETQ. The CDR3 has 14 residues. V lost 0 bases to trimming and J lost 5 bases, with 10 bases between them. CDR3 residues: CASSLGRFGDTQYF. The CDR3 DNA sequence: TGCGCCAGCAGCTTGGGAAGGTTTGGAGATACGCAGTATTTT.

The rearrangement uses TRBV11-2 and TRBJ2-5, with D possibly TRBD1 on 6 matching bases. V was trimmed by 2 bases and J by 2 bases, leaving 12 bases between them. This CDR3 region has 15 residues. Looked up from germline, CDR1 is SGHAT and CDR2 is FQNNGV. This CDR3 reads CASSLMTGRQETQYF. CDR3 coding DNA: TGTGCCAGCAGCTTAATGACAGGAAGACAAGAGACCCAGTACTTC.

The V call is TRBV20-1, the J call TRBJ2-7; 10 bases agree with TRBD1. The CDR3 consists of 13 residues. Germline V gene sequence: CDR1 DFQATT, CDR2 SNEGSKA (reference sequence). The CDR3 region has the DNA TGCAATGCGAAGACAGGGGGCTGGTACGAGCAGTACTTC. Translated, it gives CNAKTGGWYEQYF.

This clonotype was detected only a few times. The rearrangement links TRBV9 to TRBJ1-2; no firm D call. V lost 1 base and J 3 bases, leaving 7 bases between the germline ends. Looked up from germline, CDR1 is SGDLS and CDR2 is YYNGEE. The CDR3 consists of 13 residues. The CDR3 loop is CASSVSGDYGYTF. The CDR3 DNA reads TGTGCCAGCAGCGTATCTGGCGACTATGGCTACACCTTC.

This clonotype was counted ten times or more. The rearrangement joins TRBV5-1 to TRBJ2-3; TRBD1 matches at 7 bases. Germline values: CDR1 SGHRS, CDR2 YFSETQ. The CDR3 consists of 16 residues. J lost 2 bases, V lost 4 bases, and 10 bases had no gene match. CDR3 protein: CASSQGTVGLTDTQYF. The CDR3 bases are TGCGCCAGCAGCCAGGGGACAGTAGGACTCACAGATACGCAGTATTTT.

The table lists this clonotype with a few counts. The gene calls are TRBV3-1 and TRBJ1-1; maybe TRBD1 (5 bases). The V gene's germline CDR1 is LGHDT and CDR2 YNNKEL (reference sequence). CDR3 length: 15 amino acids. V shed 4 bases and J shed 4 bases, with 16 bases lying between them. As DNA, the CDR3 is TGTGCCAGCAGCCTCGAAGGGACTGGGCTCACTGAAGCTTTCTTT. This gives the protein CASSLEGTGLTEAFF.

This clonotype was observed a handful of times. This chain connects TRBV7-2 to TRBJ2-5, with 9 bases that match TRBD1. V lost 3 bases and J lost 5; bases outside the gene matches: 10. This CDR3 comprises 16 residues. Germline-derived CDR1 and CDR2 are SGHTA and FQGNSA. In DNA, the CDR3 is TGTGCCAGCAGCTTCACAGGGGGCTTTGTTAGGGAGACCCAGTACTTC. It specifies CASSFTGGFVRETQYF.

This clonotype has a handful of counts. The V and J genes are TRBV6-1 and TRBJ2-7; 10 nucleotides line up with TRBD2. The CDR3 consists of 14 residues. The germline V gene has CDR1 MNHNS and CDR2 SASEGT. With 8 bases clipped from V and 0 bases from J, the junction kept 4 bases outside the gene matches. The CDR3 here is CASQGLAHSYEQYF. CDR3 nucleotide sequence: TGTGCCAGCCAGGGACTAGCGCACTCCTACGAGCAGTACTTC.

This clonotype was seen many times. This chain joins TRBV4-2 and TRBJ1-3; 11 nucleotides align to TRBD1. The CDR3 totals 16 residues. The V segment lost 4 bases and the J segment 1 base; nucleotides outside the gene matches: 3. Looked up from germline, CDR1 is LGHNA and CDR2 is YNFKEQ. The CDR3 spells CASSRGQGASGNTIYF. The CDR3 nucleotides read TGTGCCAGCAGCCGCGGACAGGGGGCTTCTGGAAACACCATATATTTT.

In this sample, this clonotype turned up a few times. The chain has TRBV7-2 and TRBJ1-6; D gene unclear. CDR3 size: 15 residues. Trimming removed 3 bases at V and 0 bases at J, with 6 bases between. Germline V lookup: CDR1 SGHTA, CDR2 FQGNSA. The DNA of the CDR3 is TGTGCCAGCAGCTTTAAGGGCTCCTATAATTCACCCCTCCACTTT. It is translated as CASSFKGSYNSPLHF.

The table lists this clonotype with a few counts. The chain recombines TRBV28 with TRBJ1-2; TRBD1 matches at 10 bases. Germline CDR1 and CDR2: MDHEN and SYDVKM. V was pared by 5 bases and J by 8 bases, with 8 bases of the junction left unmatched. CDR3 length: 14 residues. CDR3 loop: CASSDSTGGYGYTF. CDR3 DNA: TGTGCCAGCAGTGATTCGACAGGGGGCTACGGCTACACCTTC.

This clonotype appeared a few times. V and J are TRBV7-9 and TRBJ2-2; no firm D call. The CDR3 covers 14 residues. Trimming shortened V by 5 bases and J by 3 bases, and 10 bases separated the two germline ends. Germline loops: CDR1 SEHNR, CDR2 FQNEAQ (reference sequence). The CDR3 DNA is TGTGCCAGCAGCCCATGGCGCGACACCGGGGAGCTGTTTTTT. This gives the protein CASSPWRDTGELFF. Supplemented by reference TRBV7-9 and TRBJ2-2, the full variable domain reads DTGVSQNPRHKITKRGQNVTFRCDPISEHNRLYWYRQTLGQGPEFLTYFQNEAQLEKSRLLSDRFSAERPKGSFSTLEIQRTEQGDSAMYLCASSPWRDTGELFFGEGSRLTVL.

CDR3 nucleotides: TGTGCCAGCAGGTCAGACAGGTTACAATCAGCTAACTATGGCTACACCTTC. Its protein is CASRSDRLQSANYGYTF. The chain recombines TRBV2 with TRBJ1-2; D might be TRBD1 (6 bases). CDR1 is SNHLY and CDR2 is FYNNEI in the germline V gene. This CDR3 comprises 17 residues. V lost 6 bases and J 0 bases, leaving 20 bases between the germline ends.